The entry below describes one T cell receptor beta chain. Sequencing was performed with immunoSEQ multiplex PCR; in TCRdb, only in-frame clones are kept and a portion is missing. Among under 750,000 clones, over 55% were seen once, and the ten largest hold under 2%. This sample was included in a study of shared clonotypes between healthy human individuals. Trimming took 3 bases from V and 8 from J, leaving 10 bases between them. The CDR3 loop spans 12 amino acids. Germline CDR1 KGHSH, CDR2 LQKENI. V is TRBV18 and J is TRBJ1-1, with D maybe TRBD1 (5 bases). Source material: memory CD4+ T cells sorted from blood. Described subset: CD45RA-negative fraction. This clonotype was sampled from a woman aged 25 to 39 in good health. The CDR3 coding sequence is TGTGCCAGCTCACCCTCGGGGCGGGAAGCTTTCTTT. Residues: CASSPSGREAFF.